Listed below are T cell receptor beta chains from one sample, sequenced in a study of blood T cells in healthy people across ages. TCRdb itself ran the 5' RACE reads through MiXCR, one entry per CDR3 protein. The data show some 560,000 distinct CDR3 sequences, about 27% seen once. Separately, the same data were catalogued under a study of T cells of mothers and their children.

The material sequenced was blood. The receptors come from a boy under 10 years old in good health. The CDR3 runs from the conserved cysteine through the conserved F or W. The order of the fields is J gene, clone size, D gene, V gene, CDR3 protein, CDR3 DNA. D genes are given only for firm matches. A row's size may be missing; if present it is once, few, many or a size class.

TRBJ2-3 | - | - | TRBV5-1 | CASSLDPGRGADTQYF | TGCGCCAGCAGCTTGGACCCGGGGCGAGGGGCAGATACGCAGTATTTT
TRBJ1-3 | - | TRBD1 | TRBV29-1 | CSVDLGQGFGNTIYF | TGCAGCGTTGATTTGGGACAGGGTTTTGGAAACACCATATATTTT
TRBJ2-4 | once | - | TRBV10-2 | CASTGLRAKNIQYF | TGCGCCAGTACGGGACTCCGAGCCAAAAACATTCAGTACTTC
TRBJ2-1 | - | - | TRBV5-6 | CASSLGRDFIPGPYNEQFF | TGTGCCAGCAGCCTTGGCCGGGACTTTATCCCCGGCCCCTACAATGAGCAGTTCTTC
TRBJ1-2 | - | TRBD1 | TRBV30 | CAWTPTWRQGGSTF | TGTGCCTGGACCCCTACTTGGCGACAGGGTGGATCCACCTTC
TRBJ2-6 | - | - | TRBV6-5 | CASSYSARLSGANVLTF | TGTGCCAGCAGTTACTCAGCGCGTCTCTCTGGGGCCAACGTCCTGACTTTC
TRBJ2-1 | - | - | TRBV9 | CASSVAPLVAEQFF | TGTGCCAGCAGCGTAGCCCCACTAGTGGCTGAGCAGTTCTTC
TRBJ2-7 | few | - | TRBV10-3 | CAISESLGYEQYF | TGTGCCATCAGTGAGTCGCTAGGGTACGAGCAGTACTTC
TRBJ2-7 | - | - | TRBV12-3/TRBV12-4 | CASSLGPPPTKQYF | TGTGCCAGCAGTTTAGGACCCCCACCTACGAAGCAGTACTTC
TRBJ1-2 | few | - | TRBV19 | CASSTLGAAGGYTF | TGTGCCAGTAGTACCCTTGGAGCGGCCGGTGGCTACACCTTC
TRBJ1-6 | few | - | TRBV14 | CASSQALLSSYNSPLHF | TGTGCCAGCAGCCAAGCTCTCCTCAGCTCCTATAATTCACCCCTCCACTTT
TRBJ2-3 | few | TRBD2 | TRBV10-3 | CAISDETSGSTDTQYF | TGTGCCATCAGTGACGAGACTAGCGGAAGCACAGATACGCAGTATTTT
TRBJ1-6 | - | - | TRBV12-3/TRBV12-4 | CASSLLFRKGSPLHF | TGTGCCAGCAGTTTACTGTTCCGCAAAGGTTCACCCCTCCACTTT